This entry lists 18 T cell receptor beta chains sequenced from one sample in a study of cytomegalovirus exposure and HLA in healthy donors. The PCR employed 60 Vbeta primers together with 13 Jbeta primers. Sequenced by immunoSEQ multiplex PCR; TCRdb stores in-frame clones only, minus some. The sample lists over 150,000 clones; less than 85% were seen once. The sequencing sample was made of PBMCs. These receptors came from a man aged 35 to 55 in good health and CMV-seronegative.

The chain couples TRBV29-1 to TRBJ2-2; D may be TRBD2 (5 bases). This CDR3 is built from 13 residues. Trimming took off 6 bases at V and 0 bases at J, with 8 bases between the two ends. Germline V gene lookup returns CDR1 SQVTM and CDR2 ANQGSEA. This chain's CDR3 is CSVEDPNTGELFF. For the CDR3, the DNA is TGCAGCGTGGAGGACCCGAACACCGGGGAGCTGTTTTTT.

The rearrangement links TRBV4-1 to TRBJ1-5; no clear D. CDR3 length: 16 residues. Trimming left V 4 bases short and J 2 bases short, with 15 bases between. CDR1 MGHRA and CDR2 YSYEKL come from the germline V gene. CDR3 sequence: CASSPNYMVRNQPQHF. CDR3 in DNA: TGCGCCAGCAGCCCTAATTATATGGTGCGCAATCAGCCCCAGCATTTT.

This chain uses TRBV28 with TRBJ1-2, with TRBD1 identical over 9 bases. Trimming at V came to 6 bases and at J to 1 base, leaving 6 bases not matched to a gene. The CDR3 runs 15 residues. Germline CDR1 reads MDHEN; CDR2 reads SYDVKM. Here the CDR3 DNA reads TGTGCCAGCAGCTTCCGGGACAGGGTTAACTATGGCTACACCTTC. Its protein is CASSFRDRVNYGYTF.

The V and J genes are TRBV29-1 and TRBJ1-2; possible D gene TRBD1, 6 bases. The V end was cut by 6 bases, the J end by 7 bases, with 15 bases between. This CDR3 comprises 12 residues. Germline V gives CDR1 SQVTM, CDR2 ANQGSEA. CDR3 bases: TGCAGCGTACAAACAGGGTCTACTGGCTACACCTTC. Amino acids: CSVQTGSTGYTF.

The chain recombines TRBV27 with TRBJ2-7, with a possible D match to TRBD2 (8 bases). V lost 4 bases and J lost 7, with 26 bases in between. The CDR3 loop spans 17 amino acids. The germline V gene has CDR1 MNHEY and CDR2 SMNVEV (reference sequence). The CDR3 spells CASSWGGTRQGFGEQYF. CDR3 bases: TGTGCCAGCAGTTGGGGAGGGACTAGACAGGGCTTTGGGGAGCAGTACTTC.

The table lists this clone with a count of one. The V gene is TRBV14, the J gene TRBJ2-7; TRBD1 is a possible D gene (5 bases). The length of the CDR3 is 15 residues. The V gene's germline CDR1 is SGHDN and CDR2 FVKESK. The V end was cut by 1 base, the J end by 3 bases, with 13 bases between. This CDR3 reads CASSQVAGWDYEQYF. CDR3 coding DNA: TGTGCCAGCAGCCAAGTCGCAGGGTGGGACTACGAGCAGTACTTC.

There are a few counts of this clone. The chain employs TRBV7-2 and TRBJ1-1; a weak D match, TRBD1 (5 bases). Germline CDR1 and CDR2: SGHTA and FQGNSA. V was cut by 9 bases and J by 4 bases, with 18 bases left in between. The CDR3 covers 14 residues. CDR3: CASQKTPGFTEAFF. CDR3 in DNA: TGTGCCAGTCAAAAGACCCCAGGGTTCACTGAAGCTTTCTTT. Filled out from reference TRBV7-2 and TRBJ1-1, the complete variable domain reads GAGVSQSPSNKVTEKGKDVELRCDPISGHTALYWYRQSLGQGLEFLIYFQGNSAPDKSGLPSDRFSAERTGGSVSTLTIQRTQQEDSAVYLCASQKTPGFTEAFFGQGTRLTVV.

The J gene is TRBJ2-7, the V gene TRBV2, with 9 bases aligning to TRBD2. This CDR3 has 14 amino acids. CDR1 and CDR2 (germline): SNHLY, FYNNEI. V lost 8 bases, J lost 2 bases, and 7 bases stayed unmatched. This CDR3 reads CASLPRGGTYEQYF. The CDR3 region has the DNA TGTGCCAGCCTACCGCGGGGGGGGACCTACGAGCAGTACTTC.

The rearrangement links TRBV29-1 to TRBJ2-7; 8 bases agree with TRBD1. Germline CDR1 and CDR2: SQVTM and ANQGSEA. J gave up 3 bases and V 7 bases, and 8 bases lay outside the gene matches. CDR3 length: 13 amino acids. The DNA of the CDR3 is TGCAGCGCCCGACAGGGGCCCTTCTACGAGCAGTACTTC. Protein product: CSARQGPFYEQYF.

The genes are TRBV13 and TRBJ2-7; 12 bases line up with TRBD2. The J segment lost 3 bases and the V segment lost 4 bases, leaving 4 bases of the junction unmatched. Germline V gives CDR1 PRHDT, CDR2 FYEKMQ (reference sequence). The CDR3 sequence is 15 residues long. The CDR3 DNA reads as TGTGCCAGCAGCTCCCGACTAGCGGGGGACTACGAGCAGTACTTC. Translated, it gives CASSSRLAGDYEQYF. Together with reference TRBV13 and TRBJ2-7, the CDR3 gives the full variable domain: AAGVIQSPRHLIKEKRETATLKCYPIPRHDTVYWYQQGPGQDPQFLISFYEKMQSDKGSIPDRFSAQQFSDYHSELNMSSLELGDSALYFCASSSRLAGDYEQYFGPGTRLTVT.

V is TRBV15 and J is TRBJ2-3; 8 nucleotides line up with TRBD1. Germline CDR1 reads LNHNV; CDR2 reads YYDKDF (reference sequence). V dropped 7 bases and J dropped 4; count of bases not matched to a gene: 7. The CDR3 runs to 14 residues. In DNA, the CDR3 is TGTGCCACCACGACAGGGGAGCTGCCAGATACGCAGTATTTT. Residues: CATTTGELPDTQYF.

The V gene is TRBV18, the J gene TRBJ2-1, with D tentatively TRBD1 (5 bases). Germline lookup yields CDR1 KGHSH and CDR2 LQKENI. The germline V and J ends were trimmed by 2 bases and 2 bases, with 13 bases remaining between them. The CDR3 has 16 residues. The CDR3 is CASSPSPDRTYNEQFF. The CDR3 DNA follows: TGTGCCAGCTCACCAAGTCCAGACAGAACCTACAATGAGCAGTTCTTC.

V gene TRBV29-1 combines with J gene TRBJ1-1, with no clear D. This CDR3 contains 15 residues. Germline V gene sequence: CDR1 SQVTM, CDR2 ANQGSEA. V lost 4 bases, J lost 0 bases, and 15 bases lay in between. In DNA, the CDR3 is TGCAGCGTTGGGAGAGACGGACTTATGAACACTGAAGCTTTCTTT. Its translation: CSVGRDGLMNTEAFF.

This chain's CDR3 is CSARSGGLDTQYF. The CDR3 region has the DNA TGCAGCGCGAGGTCAGGGGGGTTAGATACGCAGTATTTT. The chain uses TRBV29-1 and TRBJ2-3, with D possibly being TRBD1 (7 bases). Per the germline V gene, CDR1 is SQVTM and CDR2 is ANQGSEA. Trimming took off 7 bases at V and 5 bases at J, with 16 bases between the two ends. The CDR3 extends over 13 amino acids.

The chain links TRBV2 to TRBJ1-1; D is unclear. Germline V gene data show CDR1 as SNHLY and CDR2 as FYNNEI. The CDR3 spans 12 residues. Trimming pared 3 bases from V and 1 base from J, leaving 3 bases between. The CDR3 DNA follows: TGTGCCAGCAGTGATCGGAACACTGAAGCTTTCTTT. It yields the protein CASSDRNTEAFF.

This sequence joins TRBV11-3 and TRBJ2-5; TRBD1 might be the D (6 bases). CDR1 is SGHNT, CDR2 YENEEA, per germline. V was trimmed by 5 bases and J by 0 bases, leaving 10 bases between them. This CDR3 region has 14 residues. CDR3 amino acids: CASSPRGDQETQYF. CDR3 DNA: TGTGCCAGCAGCCCCAGGGGAGACCAAGAGACCCAGTACTTC. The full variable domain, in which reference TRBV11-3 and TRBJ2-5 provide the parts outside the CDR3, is EAGVVQSPRYKIIEKKQPVAFWCNPISGHNTLYWYLQNLGQGPELLIRYENEEAVDDSQLPKDRFSAERLKGVDSTLKIQPAELGDSAVYLCASSPRGDQETQYFGPGTRLLVL.

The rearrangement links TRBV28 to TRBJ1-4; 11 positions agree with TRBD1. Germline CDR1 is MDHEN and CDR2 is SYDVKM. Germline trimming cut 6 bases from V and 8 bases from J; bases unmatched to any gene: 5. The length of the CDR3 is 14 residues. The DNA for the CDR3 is TGTGCCAGCAGCACCGGGACAGGGGGAGAAAAACTGTTTTTT. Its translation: CASSTGTGGEKLFF.

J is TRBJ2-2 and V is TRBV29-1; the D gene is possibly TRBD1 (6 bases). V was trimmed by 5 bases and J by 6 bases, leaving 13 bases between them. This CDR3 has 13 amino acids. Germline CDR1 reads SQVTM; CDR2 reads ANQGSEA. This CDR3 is CSVPGVSAGELFF. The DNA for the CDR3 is TGCAGCGTTCCAGGGGTGTCTGCCGGGGAGCTGTTTTTT.